This TCR beta chain originates from a study of T cells after yellow fever vaccination. About the research overall: Preparation used SMART-Seq v4 Ultra Low Input for the low-cell-number fractions. Study outcomes and limitations: Reappearance after the booster was seen for most primary-vaccination clones, at around 95% CD4 and roughly 90% CD8. When the response was secondary, it was weaker but reached its peak faster, day 5 versus 15.

Germline V lookup: CDR1 MNHEY, CDR2 SVGAGI. V lost 5 bases to trimming and J lost 8 bases; unmatched junction nucleotides: 7. The CDR3 length is 14 residues. This clonotype was counted many times. Its antigen is as yet unknown. In making TCR cDNA, 5'RACE template switching added a universal primer site and UMIs to it. TCRdb ran MiXCR on the 5' RACE reads and lists one entry per CDR3 protein. This repertoire shows nearly 550,000 distinct CDR3 sequences, 15% to 20% found once; its top ten account for around 15%. This sequence was found in a man in his thirties or forties who received the YFV17D yellow fever vaccine. The material sequenced was PBMCs, taken 15 days after the yellow fever booster vaccination. This rearrangement joins TRBV6-5 to TRBJ2-1; TRBD2 aligns across 9 bases. The CDR3 reads CASSPGTSPHEQFF. The CDR3, as DNA: TGTGCCAGCAGTCCCGGGACTAGCCCACATGAGCAGTTCTTC.